This paragraph reports one T cell receptor (beta chain). What it binds is not known. This specimen belongs to a study of PD-L1 blockade in urothelial cancer. Study as a whole: Blood analysis occurred 3 weeks (second dose) and 6 weeks after treatment start. Broader study findings: Tumor-associated clones in blood expanded more at 3 weeks in durable-benefit patients.

Sequenced by immunoSEQ multiplex PCR; TCRdb stores in-frame clones only, minus some. The table has about 81,000 clones, around 85% seen once. Stated time point: pretreatment peripheral blood. The CDR3 runs 16 residues. Germline values: CDR1 SGHNT, CDR2 YYREEE (reference sequence). The V end lost 3 bases, the J end lost 0 bases, and 12 bases lay between the germline ends. Specimen: PBMCs, collected around atezolizumab (anti-PD-L1) treatment. The chain combines TRBV5-4 with TRBJ1-4; D remains unclear. The receptor comes from a man aged 40-55 years with urothelial cancer. The CDR3 loop is CASSSGIRTTNEKLFF. In DNA form, the CDR3 reads TGTGCCAGCAGCTCGGGAATCCGGACAACTAATGAAAAACTGTTTTTT.